Listed below are T cell receptor beta chains from one sample, sequenced in a study of OX40 agonist ivuxolimab in advanced cancers. The protocol was immunoSEQ multiplex PCR, while the TCRdb copy is restricted to in-frame clones and leaves out a portion. The table lists tens of thousands of clones, about 88% of them singletons, with over 15% in the top ten. The source material was CD4+ or CD8+ T cells sorted from blood, sampled in a trial of the OX40 agonist ivuxolimab. These receptors originate from an adult with an advanced solid tumor such as melanoma, head and neck, liver or kidney cancer. The CDR3 runs from the conserved cysteine through the conserved F or W. The D gene is left open where the match is weak. Where a row states a size, it is once, few, many or the class of an expanded clone; other rows omit it.

J,length,size,V,D,DNA,CDR3
TRBJ1-2,13,.,TRBV19,.,TGTGCCACCGGTGCTGGGGTCCTCTATGGCTACACCTTC,CATGAGVLYGYTF
TRBJ2-4,22,.,TRBV19,TRBD1,TGTGCCAGTAGTATAGGTTTCGGGATGGGACAGACCTATCCCCATAACAAAAACATTCAGTACTTC,CASSIGFGMGQTYPHNKNIQYF
TRBJ2-5,14,.,TRBV6-5,TRBD2,TGTGCCAGCAGTTTCCAGCGGGAGACCGAGACCCAGTACTTC,CASSFQRETETQYF
TRBJ2-7,15,.,TRBV7-3,.,TGTGCCAGCAGCTTAACATCCCCGGGACCCTACGAGCAGTACTTC,CASSLTSPGPYEQYF
TRBJ1-4,17,.,TRBV7-2,.,TGTGCCAGCAGCTTAGGTTGGGGCGGGTTGACTAATGAAAAACTGTTTTTT,CASSLGWGGLTNEKLFF
TRBJ1-4,13,once,TRBV4-2,.,TGTGCCGCCTCACAGGGAATTAATGAAAAACTGTTTTTT,CAASQGINEKLFF
TRBJ1-1,14,.,TRBV28,.,TGTGCCAGCAGTTTTTACAGAGAGGGCACTGAAGCTTTCTTT,CASSFYREGTEAFF
TRBJ2-1,15,.,TRBV27,.,TGTGCCAGCAGCCAGACTGGACCCTCCTACAATGAGCAGTTCTTC,CASSQTGPSYNEQFF
TRBJ1-4,15,once,TRBV12-2,.,TGTGCAAGTCGCTTAGCGTGGCGGCCTAATGAAAAACTGTTTTTT,CASRLAWRPNEKLFF
TRBJ2-1,13,.,TRBV28,.,TGTGCCAGCAATCAGGTATCGGACAATGAGCAGTTCTTC,CASNQVSDNEQFF
TRBJ2-7,15,few,TRBV9,.,TGTGCCAGCAGCGTAGCCGGGTCAGGGTTTAACGAGCAGTACTTC,CASSVAGSGFNEQYF
TRBJ2-7,14,.,TRBV11-2,.,TGTGCCAGCAGCACTGGATTTAGCTCCTACGAGCAGTACTTC,CASSTGFSSYEQYF
TRBJ2-3,14,once,TRBV4-1,.,TGCGCCAGCAGCCAGTCAATCGGGGCAGATACGCAGTATTTT,CASSQSIGADTQYF
TRBJ2-7,14,.,TRBV6-5,TRBD2,TGTGCCAGCAGTTCAGGACTAGCGGAATACGAGCAGTACTTC,CASSSGLAEYEQYF
TRBJ2-2,19,.,TRBV4-1,TRBD2,TGCGCCAGCAGCCAAGATTGGGCTAGCGGGCCCCTTGGGACCGGGGAGCTGTTTTTT,CASSQDWASGPLGTGELFF
TRBJ2-5,15,few,TRBV4-3,.,TGCGCCAGCAGCCAAGACGTAGACAGCCAAGAGACCCAGTACTTC,CASSQDVDSQETQYF
TRBJ2-1,12,few,TRBV5-6,.,TGTGCCAGCAGCTTGGTCTACAATGAGCAGTTCTTC,CASSLVYNEQFF
TRBJ2-5,15,.,TRBV11-2,TRBD2,TGTGCCAGCAGCTTAGTCCTTAGCGGGACGTTGTACCAGTACTTC,CASSLVLSGTLYQYF
TRBJ2-5,14,.,TRBV13,.,TGTGCCAGCAGCTCCTGGACAGAGCAAGAGACCCAGTACTTC,CASSSWTEQETQYF
TRBJ2-7,13,few,TRBV5-6,TRBD2,TGTGCCAGCAGCATCGGGACTAGCGGTGAGCAGTACTTC,CASSIGTSGEQYF
TRBJ2-6,19,.,TRBV2,.,TGTGCCAGCAGTGGAGGAGGGACAACCACAAGCTCTGGGGCCAACGTCCTGACTTTC,CASSGGGTTTSSGANVLTF
TRBJ1-1,11,.,TRBV27,TRBD1,TGTGCCAGCGGGACAGGGGGTACGGCTTTCTTT,CASGTGGTAFF
TRBJ2-2,14,.,TRBV7-3,.,TGTGCCAGCAGCTTAGAACAGGGAGTCGGGGAGCTGTTTTTT,CASSLEQGVGELFF
TRBJ2-1,15,.,TRBV13,.,TGTGCCAGCAGCTTAGGGGCGGGACCGGGAAATGAGCAGTTCTTC,CASSLGAGPGNEQFF
TRBJ2-1,15,.,TRBV6-5,TRBD2,TGTGCCAGCAGTTGGACTAGCGGGATGGTCGATGAGCAGTTCTTC,CASSWTSGMVDEQFF
TRBJ1-6,15,.,TRBV4-1,.,TGCGCCAGCAGCCAAGATTGGCCAGGGAATTCACCCCTCCACTTT,CASSQDWPGNSPLHF
TRBJ1-1,12,.,TRBV29-1,.,TGCAGCGTTGGCGTACATGGAACTGAAGCTTTCTTT,CSVGVHGTEAFF
TRBJ2-2,15,.,TRBV28,.,TGTGCCAGCTTTAGTCCTAGCCGATACACCGGGGAGCTGTTTTTT,CASFSPSRYTGELFF
TRBJ1-4,17,.,TRBV5-4,TRBD1,TGTGCCAGCAGCTTGGCCGGGACAGGGCGGGCTAATGAAAAACTGTTTTTT,CASSLAGTGRANEKLFF
TRBJ2-7,14,.,TRBV2,.,TGTGCCACCTCCAAAGAGGAACGGTTCTACGAGCAGTACTTC,CATSKEERFYEQYF
TRBJ2-7,14,.,TRBV19,.,TGTGCCAGTAGTATGGCAGGGGTATCCTACGAGCAGTACTTC,CASSMAGVSYEQYF
TRBJ2-3,11,once,TRBV27,.,TGTGCCAGCGGGTACGGAGATACGCAGTATTTT,CASGYGDTQYF
TRBJ2-3,15,.,TRBV28,.,TGTGCCAGCAGCCTTAGCTCACCCTTCACAGATACGCAGTATTTT,CASSLSSPFTDTQYF
TRBJ1-3,16,.,TRBV4-1,.,TGCGCCAGCAGCCAAGTAGACGCGAGCTCTGGAAACACCATATATTTT,CASSQVDASSGNTIYF
TRBJ2-2,13,few,TRBV9,.,TGTGCCAGCAGCGTAGTAACAACCGGGGAGCTGTTTTTT,CASSVVTTGELFF
TRBJ2-7,12,.,TRBV28,TRBD2,TGTGCCAGCAGTTTTCGGGGGGACGAGCAGTACTTC,CASSFRGDEQYF
TRBJ2-2,15,.,TRBV12-2,.,TGTGCAAGTCGCTATGGACAGGAGAACACCGGGGAGCTGTTTTTT,CASRYGQENTGELFF
TRBJ2-4,16,.,TRBV2,.,TGTGCCAGCAGTGAAGTTGCAGGGGATGGGAAAAACATTCAGTACTTC,CASSEVAGDGKNIQYF
TRBJ1-5,14,.,TRBV9,.,TGTGCCAGCAGCGTACAAGGGGGCAATCAGCCCCAGCATTTT,CASSVQGGNQPQHF
TRBJ2-7,13,.,TRBV6-5,TRBD2,TGTGCCAGCCAGCGGGAGGGAATGGCCGAGCAGTACTTC,CASQREGMAEQYF
TRBJ2-3,14,.,TRBV6-4,.,TGTGCCAGCAGTGACGAACTAGACGCAGATACGCAGTATTTT,CASSDELDADTQYF
TRBJ2-7,13,.,TRBV7-9,TRBD1,TGTGCCAGCAGCTCGACAGGGCCCTACGAGCAGTACTTC,CASSSTGPYEQYF
TRBJ1-1,14,.,TRBV4-2,.,TGTGCCAGCAGCCGGGAGTCCTTGAACACTGAAGCTTTCTTT,CASSRESLNTEAFF
TRBJ1-5,14,.,TRBV27,TRBD1,TGTGCCAGCAGTTTCAGACAGGGTGCCCAGCCCCAGCATTTT,CASSFRQGAQPQHF